One sample yielded the 23 T cell receptor beta chains listed below, sequenced in a study of T cell changes during pregnancy in multiple sclerosis. TCRdb's table, derived via immunoSEQ multiplex PCR, lists solely in-frame clones and lacks some. The sample yields about 40,000 clones, approximately 90% seen once. The specimen was CD4+ T cells from peripheral blood mononuclear cells, collected before pregnancy. The source of these receptors is a female donor with multiple sclerosis, enrolled in a pregnancy study.

The rearrangement joins TRBV7-8 to TRBJ2-7; a weak D match, TRBD2 (6 bases). Trimming removed 3 bases at V and 6 bases at J, with 12 bases between. Germline V gene data show CDR1 as SGHVS and CDR2 as FQNEAQ. The CDR3 runs 13 residues. CDR3 sequence: CASSFNPGSEQYF. In DNA form, the CDR3 reads TGTGCCAGCAGCTTTAACCCCGGGAGCGAGCAGTACTTC.

The chain uses TRBV5-6 and TRBJ2-5, with 8 bases aligning to TRBD2. Trimming at V came to 1 base and at J to 1 base, leaving 6 bases not matched to a gene. Germline assignment: CDR1 SGHDT and CDR2 YYEEEE. CDR3 length equals 16 residues. The CDR3 is CASSLRSSGPQETQYF. The CDR3 region has the DNA TGTGCCAGCAGCTTGAGGTCTAGCGGGCCCCAAGAGACCCAGTACTTC.

The chain couples TRBV9 to TRBJ2-2; 7 bases are shared with TRBD2. The CDR3 is 17 residues long. Unmatched junction bases numbered 6, after V lost 0 bases and J lost 1 base. Germline V CDR1 and CDR2: SGDLS, YYNGEE. The DNA of the CDR3 is TGTGCCAGCAGCGTAGGTACGGGGGGTCGGAACACCGGGGAGCTGTTTTTT. Encoded protein: CASSVGTGGRNTGELFF.

The rearrangement links TRBV7-8 to TRBJ1-5, with D possibly TRBD1 on 5 matching bases. Germline V gives CDR1 SGHVS, CDR2 FQNEAQ. CDR3 length: 15 residues. The V end was cut by 5 bases, the J end by 6 bases, with 17 bases between. CDR3 in DNA: TGTGCCAGCAGCGGGCCGGGACTTAAGGTTCAGCCCCAGCATTTT. Its translation is CASSGPGLKVQPQHF.

The chain combines TRBV6-5 with TRBJ2-2; possible D gene TRBD1, 6 bases. The germline gives CDR1 MNHEY, CDR2 SVGAGI. The CDR3 is 15 amino acids. Trimming left V 6 bases short and J 6 bases short, with 17 bases between. The CDR3 is CASRQQGLTAGELFF. Here the CDR3 DNA reads TGTGCCAGCAGACAACAGGGTCTCACGGCCGGGGAGCTGTTTTTT.

In this sample, this clone turned up once. The chain recombines TRBV6-1 with TRBJ1-2; TRBD1 is a possible D gene (6 bases). CDR3 length equals 14 residues. V lost 4 bases and J 4 bases, leaving 13 bases between the germline ends. Germline V gene lookup returns CDR1 MNHNS and CDR2 SASEGT. CDR3 DNA: TGTGCCAGCAGTGGGGAGGGGGGGGCCTATGGCTACACCTTC. Amino acids: CASSGEGGAYGYTF.

V and J are TRBV9 and TRBJ2-2; TRBD2 agrees at 15 bases. CDR3 size: 15 residues. Germline lookup yields CDR1 SGDLS and CDR2 YYNGEE. Trimming removed 1 base from V and 12 bases from J; junction bases left unmatched: 4. The CDR3 reads CASSVSGLAGGQLFF. In nucleotides, the CDR3 is TGTGCCAGCAGCGTATCCGGACTAGCGGGGGGGCAGCTGTTTTTT.

This clone was found once. V is TRBV7-8 and J is TRBJ1-2, with 10 nucleotides matching TRBD1. V gave up 5 bases and J gave up 8 bases; unmatched junction bases: 17. The CDR3 sequence is 17 residues long. Germline CDR1 SGHVS, CDR2 FQNEAQ. Here the CDR3 DNA reads TGTGCCAGCAGCCCTCGAGGGACAGGGGAAGGGTCGGAGGGCTACACCTTC. Its translation is CASSPRGTGEGSEGYTF.

V usage is TRBV13 and J usage is TRBJ2-1; 10 bases agree with TRBD2. Germline trimming cut 0 bases from V and 4 bases from J; bases unmatched to any gene: 6. Per germline, CDR1 PRHDT and CDR2 FYEKMQ (reference sequence). CDR3 size: 17 residues. CDR3 nucleotide sequence: TGTGCCAGCAGCTTAGGGATAAGCGGGGGGGGTTACAATGAGCAGTTCTTC. This codes for CASSLGISGGGYNEQFF.

The V and J genes are TRBV11-2 and TRBJ1-1, with D hard to call. The V end lost 5 bases, the J end lost 3 bases, and 13 bases lay between the germline ends. CDR3 length equals 14 residues. Germline V gives CDR1 SGHAT, CDR2 FQNNGV. CDR3 region: CASSPRGGYTEAFF. CDR3 in DNA: TGTGCCAGCAGCCCCCGGGGAGGTTACACTGAAGCTTTCTTT.

The chain combines TRBV29-1 with TRBJ1-4; the D is unclear. CDR1 and CDR2 (germline): SQVTM, ANQGSEA. V lost 5 bases and J lost 8, with 6 bases in between. CDR3 size: 10 residues. For the CDR3, the DNA is TGCAGCGTTCTAGACGAAAAACTGTTTTTT. This translates into CSVLDEKLFF.

The chain combines TRBV15 with TRBJ1-2; D not resolved. Trimming took off 0 bases at V and 7 bases at J, with 15 bases between the two ends. The CDR3 loop spans 15 amino acids. The germline V gene encodes CDR1 LNHNV and CDR2 YYDKDF (reference sequence). The CDR3 DNA is TGTGCCACCAGCAGAGAAAGGCAAGGAACTATTGGCTACACCTTC. Amino acid sequence: CATSRERQGTIGYTF.

The rearrangement uses TRBV7-6 and TRBJ1-1, with 7 positions matching TRBD1. Germline V gives CDR1 SGHVS, CDR2 FNYEAQ. The CDR3 is made up of 18 amino acids. J lost 1 base, V lost 2 bases, and 13 bases had no gene match. The chain's CDR3 is CASSLRPGGLGTNTEAFF. CDR3 nucleotide sequence: TGTGCCAGCAGCTTACGGCCAGGGGGGCTCGGGACGAACACTGAAGCTTTCTTT.

A word on this clone: Other DNA sequences within the sample encode an identical CDR3. The chain carries TRBV7-3 and TRBJ2-5; weak D call: TRBD1 (6 bases). Trimming cost V 5 bases and J 4 bases, with 11 bases left between them. CDR1 and CDR2 from the germline V gene are SGHTA and FQGTGA. The CDR3 sequence is 13 residues long. The CDR3 nucleotides are TGTGCCAGCAGCCCGGGACAAGGAGAGACCCAGTACTTC. Its protein is CASSPGQGETQYF.

V usage is TRBV6-1 and J usage is TRBJ1-5; 10 nucleotides agree with TRBD1. Germline V gene lookup returns CDR1 MNHNS and CDR2 SASEGT. The J segment lost 6 bases and the V segment lost 0 bases, leaving 5 bases of the junction unmatched. This CDR3 has 16 residues. The CDR3 DNA is TGTGCCAGCAGTGAAGCTTGGACAGGGGGGGGTCAGCCCCAGCATTTT. This codes for CASSEAWTGGGQPQHF.

This chain connects TRBV5-1 to TRBJ1-2; possible D gene TRBD1, 6 bases. Germline CDR1 and CDR2: SGHRS and YFSETQ. V was clipped by 4 bases and J by 4 bases, with 11 bases between them. There are 13 residues in the CDR3. The CDR3 DNA reads TGCGCCAGCAGCGGAAAGGACAGCTATGGCTACACCTTC. Its translation: CASSGKDSYGYTF.

The rearrangement uses TRBV6-6 and TRBJ2-7; 8 bases are a match to TRBD1. Germline CDR1 and CDR2: MNHNY and SVGAGI (reference sequence). The CDR3 has 15 residues. Trimming cost V 6 bases and J 5 bases; bases outside gene matches: 12. Here the CDR3 DNA reads TGTGCCAGCAGGGATACAGGGGGTTTGGGCCACGAGCAGTACTTC. Protein product: CASRDTGGLGHEQYF.

The chain employs TRBV9 and TRBJ1-1, with D possibly matching TRBD1 (6 bases). The CDR3 runs 14 residues. From germline, CDR1 is SGDLS and CDR2 YYNGEE. Trimming stripped 7 bases from V and 1 base from J, with 14 bases between. CDR3 sequence reads: CASCQTGQNTEAFF. The CDR3 DNA is TGTGCCAGCTGCCAAACGGGACAGAACACTGAAGCTTTCTTT.

This clone has only one observation. This chain joins TRBV30 and TRBJ2-1; TRBD2 matches 14 bases. The junction had 10 bases not matched to a gene; V was cut back by 3 bases and J by 9 bases. Germline V gives CDR1 GTSNPN, CDR2 SVGIG (reference sequence). The CDR3 has 16 amino acids. The CDR3 DNA sequence: TGTGCCTGGAGACCGCGGACTAGCGGGGGGAATGGTGAGCAGTTCTTC. Protein product: CAWRPRTSGGNGEQFF.

The J gene is TRBJ1-5, the V gene TRBV6-1, with a weak D call TRBD1 (6 bases). Germline CDR1 reads MNHNS; CDR2 reads SASEGT. Trimming stripped 7 bases from V and 4 bases from J, with 14 bases between. This CDR3 is 14 amino acids long. Here the CDR3 reads CASILGGGNQPQHF. CDR3 DNA sequence: TGTGCCAGCATCCTAGGGGGGGGAAATCAGCCCCAGCATTTT.

The J gene is TRBJ1-1, the V gene TRBV6-5, with 8 bases aligning to TRBD1. V lost 6 bases and J lost 4; bases outside the gene matches: 7. Germline V gene sequence: CDR1 MNHEY, CDR2 SVGAGI. The CDR3 is 14 residues long. This chain's CDR3 is CASSQGQVGTEAFF. The CDR3 region has the DNA TGTGCCAGCAGCCAGGGACAGGTTGGCACTGAAGCTTTCTTT.

V usage is TRBV18 and J usage is TRBJ2-3, with 10 bases lining up with TRBD1. The ends lost 4 bases at V and 1 base at J; junction bases unmatched: 5. The CDR3 is made up of 16 amino acids. CDR1 is KGHSH, CDR2 LQKENI, per germline. The CDR3 coding sequence is TGTGCCAGCTCACTATCCGGGACAGGGGGCACAGATACGCAGTATTTT. This encodes CASSLSGTGGTDTQYF. Combining the CDR3 with reference TRBV18 and TRBJ2-3 gives the whole variable domain NAGVMQNPRHLVRRRGQEARLRCSPMKGHSHVYWYRQLPEEGLKFMVYLQKENIIDESGMPKERFSAEFPKEGPSILRIQQVVRGDSAAYFCASSLSGTGGTDTQYFGPGTRLTVL.

The genes are TRBV29-1 and TRBJ1-1; 10 nucleotides agree with TRBD1. The CDR3 consists of 15 residues. Germline values: CDR1 SQVTM, CDR2 ANQGSEA. The J segment lost 2 bases and the V segment lost 6 bases, leaving 9 bases of the junction unmatched. CDR3 residues: CSVKAGTGVNTEAFF. For the CDR3, the DNA is TGCAGCGTCAAAGCCGGGACAGGGGTTAACACTGAAGCTTTCTTT.